This T cell receptor beta chain was documented in a study of cytomegalovirus exposure and HLA in healthy donors. Study-level results: Accounts indicate the classifier identified cytomegalovirus status with strong specificity and sensitivity. As a later analysis showed, a missense DCLRE1C variant was linked to trimming of TCR beta V- and J-genes.

This PCR relied on a set of 60 Vbeta primers and 13 Jbeta primers. The data were produced by immunoSEQ multiplex PCR, yet TCRdb's version contains in-frame clones alone and is incomplete. The repertoire holds some 64,000 clones, with roughly nine tenths as singletons. The CDR3 extends over 14 amino acids. The germline V gene encodes CDR1 SGHRS and CDR2 YFSETQ. The V gene end was trimmed by 7 bases and the J gene end by 6 bases; junction bases not matched to a gene: 4. Each donor's status was that of a healthy bone marrow donor. As to this clone: The target antigen is unknown.

The V and J genes are TRBV5-1 and TRBJ2-2, with TRBD2 matching 12 bases. This TCR came from a man aged 30 to 39 in good health and CMV-seropositive. Source material: PBMCs. CDR3 nucleotides: TGCGCCAGCCGGACTAGCGGGACATCCGGGGAGCTGTTTTTT. Its protein is CASRTSGTSGELFF.